The TCR beta chain described here comes from a study of cytomegalovirus exposure and HLA in healthy donors. Whole-study findings and limits: Reportedly, TCR beta sequences accurately predicted HLA-A and HLA-B alleles in most subjects. Trimming of TCR beta V- and J-genes showed a link, identified in a later analysis, to a missense DCLRE1C variant. An observed cluster of highly shared sequence variants was recorded as a likely sequencing artifact.

In the PCR, 60 Vbeta and 13 Jbeta primers were used. Assay: immunoSEQ multiplex PCR; the TCRdb copy retains only in-frame clones and omits some. This sample has more than 250,000 clones, with around 90% found just once. Deletions cut 4 bases from V and 10 bases from J, with 10 bases between. The CDR3 consists of 11 residues. Germline V gene data show CDR1 as MRHNA and CDR2 as SNTAGT. As for this clone: Its antigen is still unknown.

The sequencing input was PBMCs. This sequence originates from a woman younger than 35 in good health and CMV-seronegative. The rearrangement joins TRBV6-4 to TRBJ1-2; a weak D match, TRBD1 (6 bases). CDR3 bases: TGTGCCAGCAGTGTTGGGGGGGCCTACACCTTC. Translation gives CASSVGGAYTF.